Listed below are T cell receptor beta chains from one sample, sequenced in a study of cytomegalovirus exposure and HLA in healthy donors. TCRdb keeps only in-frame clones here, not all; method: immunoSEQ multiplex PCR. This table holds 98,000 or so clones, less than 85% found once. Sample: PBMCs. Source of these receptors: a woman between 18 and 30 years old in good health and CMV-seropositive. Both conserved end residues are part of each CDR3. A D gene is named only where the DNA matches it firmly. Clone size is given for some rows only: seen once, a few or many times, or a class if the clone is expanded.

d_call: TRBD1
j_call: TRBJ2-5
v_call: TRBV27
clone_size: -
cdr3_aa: CASSTRQGARETQYF
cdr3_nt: TGTGCCAGCAGCACCCGACAGGGGGCGAGGGAGACCCAGTACTTC

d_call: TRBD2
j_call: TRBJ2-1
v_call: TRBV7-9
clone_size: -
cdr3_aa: CASSLGSFNTSGGYNEQFF
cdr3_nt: TGTGCCAGCAGCTTAGGATCTTTCAATACTAGCGGGGGATACAATGAGCAGTTCTTC

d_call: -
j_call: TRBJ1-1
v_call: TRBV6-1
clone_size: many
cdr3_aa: CASSERGSGLAFF
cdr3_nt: TGTGCCAGCAGTGAAAGGGGTTCGGGTTTAGCTTTCTTT

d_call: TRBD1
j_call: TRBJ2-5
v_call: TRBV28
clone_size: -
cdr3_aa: CASSSWTGSRETQYF
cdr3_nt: TGTGCCAGCAGTTCGTGGACAGGGTCGCGGGAGACCCAGTACTTC

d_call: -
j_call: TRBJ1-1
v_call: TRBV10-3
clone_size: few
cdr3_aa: CAISETGMNTEAFF
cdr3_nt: TGTGCCATCAGTGAGACAGGGATGAACACTGAAGCTTTCTTT

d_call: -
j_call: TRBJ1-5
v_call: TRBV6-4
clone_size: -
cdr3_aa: CASSHSQPQHF
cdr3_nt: TGTGCCAGCAGTCATAGTCAGCCCCAGCATTTT

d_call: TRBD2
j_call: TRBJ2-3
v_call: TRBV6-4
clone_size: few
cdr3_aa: CASSVEAGALDTQYF
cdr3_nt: TGTGCCAGCAGTGTTGAAGCGGGAGCATTAGATACGCAGTATTTT

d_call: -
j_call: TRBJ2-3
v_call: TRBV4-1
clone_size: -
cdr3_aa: CASSQGGNTDTQYF
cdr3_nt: TGCGCCAGCAGCCAAGGCGGTAACACAGATACGCAGTATTTT

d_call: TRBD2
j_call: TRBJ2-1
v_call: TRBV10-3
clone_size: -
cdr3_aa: CAISVGGGSSYNEQFF
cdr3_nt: TGTGCCATCAGTGTGGGCGGGGGGAGCTCCTACAATGAGCAGTTCTTC

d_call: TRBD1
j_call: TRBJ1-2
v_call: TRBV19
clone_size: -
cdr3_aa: CASLGTAVRTGIYGYTF
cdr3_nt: TGTGCCAGCCTAGGGACAGCCGTAAGAACGGGGATCTATGGCTACACCTTC

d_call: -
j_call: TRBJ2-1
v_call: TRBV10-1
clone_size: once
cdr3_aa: CASSHRESRGEQFF
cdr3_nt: TGCGCCAGCAGTCATCGGGAGTCTAGGGGTGAGCAGTTCTTC

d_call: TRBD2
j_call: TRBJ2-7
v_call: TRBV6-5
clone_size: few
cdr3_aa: CASSYAGESYEQYF
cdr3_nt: TGTGCCAGCAGTTACGCGGGGGAGTCCTACGAGCAGTACTTC

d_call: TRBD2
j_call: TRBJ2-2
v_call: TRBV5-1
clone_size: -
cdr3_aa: CASSLWLAGAGELFF
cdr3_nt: TGCGCCAGCAGCTTGTGGCTAGCGGGAGCCGGGGAGCTGTTTTTT

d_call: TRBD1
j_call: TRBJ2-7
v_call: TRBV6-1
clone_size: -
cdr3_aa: CASMGTATGYEQYF
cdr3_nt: TGTGCCAGCATGGGGACCGCGACAGGGTACGAGCAGTACTTC

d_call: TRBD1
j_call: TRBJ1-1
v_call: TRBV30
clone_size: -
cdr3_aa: CAWGTGGMNTEAFF
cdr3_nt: TGTGCCTGGGGGACAGGGGGCATGAACACTGAAGCTTTCTTT

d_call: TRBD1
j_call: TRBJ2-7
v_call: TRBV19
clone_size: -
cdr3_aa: CASSMWGQGYEQYF
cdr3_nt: TGTGCCAGTAGTATGTGGGGACAGGGATACGAGCAGTACTTC

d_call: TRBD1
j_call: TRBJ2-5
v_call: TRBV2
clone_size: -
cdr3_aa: CASSEDGQGDGETQYF
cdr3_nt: TGTGCCAGCAGTGAAGACGGACAGGGGGACGGAGAGACCCAGTACTTC

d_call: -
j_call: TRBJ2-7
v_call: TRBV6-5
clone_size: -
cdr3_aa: CASSYSGPPPVYEQYF
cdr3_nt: TGTGCCAGCAGTTACTCGGGGCCTCCTCCCGTCTACGAGCAGTACTTC

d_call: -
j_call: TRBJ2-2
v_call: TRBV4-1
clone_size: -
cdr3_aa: CASSQEDNTGELFF
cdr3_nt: TGCGCCAGCAGCCAGGAGGACAACACCGGGGAGCTGTTTTTT

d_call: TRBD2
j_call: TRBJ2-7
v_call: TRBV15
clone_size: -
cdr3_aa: CATSRTTEASGLREQYF
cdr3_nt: TGTGCCACCAGCAGAACAACGGAGGCTAGCGGCCTACGAGAGCAGTACTTC

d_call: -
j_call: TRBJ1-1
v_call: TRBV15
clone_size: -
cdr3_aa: CATGEPSGNTEAFF
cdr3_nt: TGTGCCACCGGTGAGCCCTCCGGGAACACTGAAGCTTTCTTT

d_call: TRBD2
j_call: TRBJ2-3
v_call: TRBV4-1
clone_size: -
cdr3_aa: CASRPSGIPDTQYF
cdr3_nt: TGCGCCAGCAGGCCTAGCGGAATTCCAGATACGCAGTATTTT

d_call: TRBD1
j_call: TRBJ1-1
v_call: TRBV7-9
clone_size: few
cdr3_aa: CASSPQGAGTEAFF
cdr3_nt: TGTGCCAGCAGCCCACAGGGGGCTGGTACTGAAGCTTTCTTT

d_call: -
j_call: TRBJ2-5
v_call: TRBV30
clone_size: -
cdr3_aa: CAWSPLGGVGETQYF
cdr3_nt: TGTGCCTGGAGTCCCCTAGGGGGAGTCGGGGAGACCCAGTACTTC

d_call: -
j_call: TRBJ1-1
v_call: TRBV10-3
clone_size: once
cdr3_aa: CAISEGEGGVALF
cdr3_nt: TGTGCCATCAGTGAAGGTGAAGGAGGTGTGGCTCTCTTT

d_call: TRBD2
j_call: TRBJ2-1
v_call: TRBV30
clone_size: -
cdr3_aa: CAWSRASGVYNEQFF
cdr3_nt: TGTGCCTGGAGTAGGGCCAGCGGGGTCTACAATGAGCAGTTCTTC

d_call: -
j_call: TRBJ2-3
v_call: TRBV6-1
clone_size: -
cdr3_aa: CASSEGQGPDTQYF
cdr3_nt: TGTGCCAGCAGTGAAGGGCAGGGGCCAGATACGCAGTATTTT

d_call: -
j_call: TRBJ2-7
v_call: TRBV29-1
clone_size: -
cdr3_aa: CSVVSRLTYEQYF
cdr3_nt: TGCAGCGTCGTGTCGAGACTTACCTACGAGCAGTACTTC

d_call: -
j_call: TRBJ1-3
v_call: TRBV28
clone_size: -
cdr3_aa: CASSPPDRTTISSGNTIYF
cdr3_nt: TGTGCCAGCAGTCCCCCCGACAGGACGACGATTTCCTCTGGAAACACCATATATTTT

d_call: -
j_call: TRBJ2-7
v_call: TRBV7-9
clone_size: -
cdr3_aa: CATPGLVYEQYF
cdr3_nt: TGTGCCACGCCGGGACTTGTCTACGAGCAGTACTTC

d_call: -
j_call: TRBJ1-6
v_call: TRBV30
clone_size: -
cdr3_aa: CAWSVTFNNSPLHF
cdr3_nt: TGTGCCTGGAGTGTTACATTTAATAATTCCCCCCTCCACTTT

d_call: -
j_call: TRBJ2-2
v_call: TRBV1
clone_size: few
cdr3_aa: CTSSQGTSVTGELFF
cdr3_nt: TGCACCAGCAGCCAAGGGACTAGCGTCACCGGGGAGCTGTTTTTT

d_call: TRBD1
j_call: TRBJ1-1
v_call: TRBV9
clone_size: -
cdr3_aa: CASSVAEGARTEAFF
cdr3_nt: TGTGCCAGCAGCGTAGCGGAGGGGGCGCGCACTGAAGCTTTCTTT

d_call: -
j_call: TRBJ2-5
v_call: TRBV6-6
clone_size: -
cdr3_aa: CASRPQAGGETQYF
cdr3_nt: TGTGCCAGCAGGCCCCAGGCGGGCGGGGAGACCCAGTACTTC

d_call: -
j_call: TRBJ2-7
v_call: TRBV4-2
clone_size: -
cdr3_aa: CASSAGVTYEQYF
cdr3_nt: TGTGCCAGCAGCGCAGGGGTCACCTACGAGCAGTACTTC

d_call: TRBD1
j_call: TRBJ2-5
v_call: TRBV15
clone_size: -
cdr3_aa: CATSGQGIETQYF
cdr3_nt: TGTGCCACCAGCGGACAGGGTATAGAGACCCAGTACTTC

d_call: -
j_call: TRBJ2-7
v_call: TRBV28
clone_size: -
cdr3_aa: CASSFLGEQYF
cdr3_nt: TGTGCCAGCAGTTTTCTAGGCGAGCAGTACTTC

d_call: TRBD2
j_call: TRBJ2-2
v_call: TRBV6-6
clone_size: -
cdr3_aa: CASSESGGNTGELFF
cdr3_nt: TGTGCCAGCAGTGAGAGCGGGGGGAACACCGGGGAGCTGTTTTTT

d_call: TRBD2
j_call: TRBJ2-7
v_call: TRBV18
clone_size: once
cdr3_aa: CASSPPGRSYEQYF
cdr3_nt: TGTGCCAGCTCACCCCCCGGGAGGTCCTACGAGCAGTACTTC

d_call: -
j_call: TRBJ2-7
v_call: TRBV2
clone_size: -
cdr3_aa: CASRKEGYEQYF
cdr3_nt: TGTGCCAGCAGGAAGGAGGGGTACGAGCAGTACTTC

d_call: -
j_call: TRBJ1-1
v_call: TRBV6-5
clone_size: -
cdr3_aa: CASSYGETTEAFF
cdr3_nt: TGTGCCAGCAGTTACGGGGAGACCACTGAAGCTTTCTTT

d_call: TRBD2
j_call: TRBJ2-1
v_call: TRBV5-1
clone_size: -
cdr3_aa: CASSDAGGYYNEQFF
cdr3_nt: TGCGCCAGCAGCGACGCGGGAGGTTATTACAATGAGCAGTTCTTC

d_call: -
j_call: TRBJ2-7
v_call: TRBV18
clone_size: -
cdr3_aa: CASSRGTDYEQYF
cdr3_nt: TGTGCCAGCTCCCGGGGGACGGACTACGAGCAGTACTTC

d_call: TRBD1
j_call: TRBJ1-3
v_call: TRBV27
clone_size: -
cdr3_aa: CASSRRGDSGNTIYF
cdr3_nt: TGTGCCAGCAGCCGCAGGGGGGACTCTGGAAACACCATATATTTT

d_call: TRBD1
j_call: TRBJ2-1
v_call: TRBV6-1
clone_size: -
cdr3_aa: CASSGRDRDPNEQFF
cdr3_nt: TGTGCCAGCAGTGGGAGGGACAGGGACCCCAATGAGCAGTTCTTC

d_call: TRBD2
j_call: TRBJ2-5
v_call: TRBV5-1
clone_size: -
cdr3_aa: CASRSSGTQETQYF
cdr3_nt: TGCGCCAGCAGATCTAGCGGTACTCAAGAGACCCAGTACTTC

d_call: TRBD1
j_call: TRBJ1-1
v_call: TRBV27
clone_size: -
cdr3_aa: CASSLGTGGNTEAFF
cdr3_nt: TGTGCCAGCAGTTTAGGGACAGGGGGGAACACTGAAGCTTTCTTT